A single sample gave rise to the 6 T cell receptor beta chains below, sequenced in a study of T cells in localized non-small cell lung cancer. The protocol was immunoSEQ multiplex PCR, while the TCRdb copy is restricted to in-frame clones and leaves out a portion. Of around 1,700 clones listed, around a fifth were seen once; the top ten hold 10% to 15%. Sequences were derived from normal lung tissue next to the tumor, sampled before any cancer treatment. All receptors derive from a man between 18 and 50 years old with stage I lung adenocarcinoma.

V gene TRBV5-1 combines with J gene TRBJ2-5; perhaps TRBD2 as D (6 bases). Germline V CDR1 and CDR2: SGHRS, YFSETQ. V shed 1 base and J shed 4 bases, with 11 bases lying between them. CDR3 size: 14 residues. The DNA for the CDR3 is TGCGCCAGCAGCTTGACTAGCTGGGGAGAGACCCAGTACTTC. This encodes CASSLTSWGETQYF.

This chain uses TRBV30 with TRBJ2-1; D gene ambiguous. This CDR3 contains 12 residues. Trimming took off 0 bases at V and 7 bases at J, with 7 bases between the two ends. Germline V gene sequence: CDR1 GTSNPN, CDR2 SVGIG (reference sequence). The chain's CDR3 is CAWSVTRNEQFF. CDR3 coding DNA: TGTGCCTGGAGTGTGACCCGTAATGAGCAGTTCTTC.

The chain combines TRBV11-3 with TRBJ1-2, with D possibly TRBD1 on 5 matching bases. The germline V gene has CDR1 SGHNT and CDR2 YENEEA. V gave up 5 bases and J gave up 7 bases, with 17 bases separating them. CDR3 length equals 14 residues. The CDR3 DNA sequence: TGTGCCAGCAGCCAGAATCAGGGAGCTGGTGGCTACACCTTC. Translating gives CASSQNQGAGGYTF.

This clone was detected only a few times. The chain links TRBV11-3 to TRBJ2-2; possible D gene TRBD2, 7 bases. Trimming pared 1 base from V and 4 bases from J, leaving 13 bases between. Germline CDR1 is SGHNT and CDR2 is YENEEA. The CDR3 covers 16 residues. CDR3 amino acids: CASSLVRGAGTGELFF. The DNA for the CDR3 is TGTGCCAGCAGCTTAGTCCGGGGGGCGGGCACCGGGGAGCTGTTTTTT.

This clone was counted only a few times. The chain carries TRBV6-8 and TRBJ2-2; D perhaps matches TRBD2 (5 bases). This CDR3 contains 12 residues. The V and J ends lost 5 bases and 7 bases respectively, with 8 bases between them. Germline-derived CDR1 and CDR2 are MNHGY and SAAAGT. CDR3 in amino acids: CASSVARGELFF. The CDR3 nucleotides are TGTGCCAGCAGTGTAGCGCGCGGGGAGCTGTTTTTT.

This clone was counted between two and nine times. The V and J genes are TRBV5-1 and TRBJ2-7, with D possibly TRBD1 on 5 matching bases. The germline V gene encodes CDR1 SGHRS and CDR2 YFSETQ. This CDR3 is 15 amino acids long. Trimming stripped 1 base from V and 1 base from J, with 12 bases between. The CDR3 is CASSLSAGISYEQYF. The CDR3 bases are TGCGCCAGCAGCTTGTCGGCAGGGATTTCCTACGAGCAGTACTTC.